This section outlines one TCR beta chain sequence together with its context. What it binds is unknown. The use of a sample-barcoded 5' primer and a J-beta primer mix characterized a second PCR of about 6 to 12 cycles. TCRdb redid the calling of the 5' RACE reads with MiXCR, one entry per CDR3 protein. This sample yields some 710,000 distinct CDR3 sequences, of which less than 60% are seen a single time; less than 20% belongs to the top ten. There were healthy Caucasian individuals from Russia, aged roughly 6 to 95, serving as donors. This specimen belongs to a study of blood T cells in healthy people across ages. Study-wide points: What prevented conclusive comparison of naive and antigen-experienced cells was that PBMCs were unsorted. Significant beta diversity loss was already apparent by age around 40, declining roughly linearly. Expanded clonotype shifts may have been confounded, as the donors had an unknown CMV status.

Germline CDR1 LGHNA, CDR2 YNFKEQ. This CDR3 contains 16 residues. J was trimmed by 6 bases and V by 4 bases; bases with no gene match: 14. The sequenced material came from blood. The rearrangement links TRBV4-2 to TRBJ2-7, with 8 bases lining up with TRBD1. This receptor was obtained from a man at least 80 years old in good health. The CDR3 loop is CASSPTYRGMGTEQYF. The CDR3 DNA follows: TGTGCCAGCAGCCCAACTTACAGGGGGATGGGGACCGAGCAGTACTTC.